The rows below give T cell receptor beta chains drawn from one sample of a study of blood T cells in healthy people across ages. TCRdb re-derived calls from the 5' RACE reads in MiXCR, one entry per CDR3 protein. The table lists 550,000 to 750,000 distinct CDR3 sequences, roughly 21% of them singletons. Sample: blood. The receptors here all came from a man aged 70-80 years in good health. Each CDR3 is given with its conserved first and last residue. Fields, in order: V gene, J gene, D gene, clone size, CDR3 DNA, CDR3 protein. D genes are given only for firm matches. Where a row states a size, it is once, few, many or the class of an expanded clone; other rows omit it.

TRBV5-5	TRBJ2-2	TRBD1	few	TGTGCCAGCAGCTTGGGGACAGGGTCCCCTGACACCGGGGAGCTGTTTTTT	CASSLGTGSPDTGELFF
TRBV27	TRBJ2-7	-	-	TGTGCCAGCAGTTTATCCTCACAGGGATCCTACGAGCAGTACTTC	CASSLSSQGSYEQYF
TRBV30	TRBJ2-1	-	few	TGTGCCTCAGATTGGTCCTACAATGAGCAGTTCTTC	CASDWSYNEQFF
TRBV29-1	TRBJ1-4	-	many	TGCAGCGTTGAAACGATAGAGGACAGCAATGAAAAACTGTTTTTT	CSVETIEDSNEKLFF
TRBV20-1	TRBJ2-1	TRBD2	few	TGCAGTGATAAAAGGACTAGCGGGAGGAATGAGCAGTTCTTC	CSDKRTSGRNEQFF
TRBV5-1	TRBJ2-4	-	-	TGCGCCAGCAGCAAGGACAGTCCCGGCATTCAGTACTTC	CASSKDSPGIQYF
TRBV4-1	TRBJ2-2	-	once	TGCGCCAGTAGTCGTTTGCCGCCGAACACCGGGGAGCTGTTTTTT	CASSRLPPNTGELFF
TRBV21-1	TRBJ2-5	-	-	TGTGCCAGCACCTCAAATGGGACTAGCGGGAGAGAGACCCAGTACTTC	CASTSNGTSGRETQYF
TRBV20-1	TRBJ2-1	-	-	TGCAGTGCTCTCCTTTACTATAACAATGAGCAGTTCTTC	CSALLYYNNEQFF
TRBV5-6	TRBJ2-7	TRBD2	few	TGTGCCAGCAGCCTACGACTAGCGGGAGTTACCTACGAGCAGTACTTC	CASSLRLAGVTYEQYF
TRBV20-1	TRBJ2-7	TRBD2	few	TGCAGTGCTAGAGGGACTAGCGGAACTGTGCGCTACGAGCAGTACTTC	CSARGTSGTVRYEQYF
TRBV20-1	TRBJ2-3	-	-	TGCAGTGCTACCCCCGGCCTGACAGATACGCAGTATTTT	CSATPGLTDTQYF
TRBV20-1	TRBJ2-5	TRBD2	few	TGCAGTGCTGCGGGGGGCTGGGAGACCCAGTACTTC	CSAAGGWETQYF
TRBV5-1	TRBJ2-1	TRBD1	many	TGCGCCAGCAGCAAGGGACAGGGGTCCAATGAGCAGTTCTTC	CASSKGQGSNEQFF
TRBV20-1	TRBJ2-5	TRBD2	-	TGCAGTGCTAGAGGGCTAGCGGGTCTGCAAGAGACCCGGTACTTC	CSARGLAGLQETRYF
TRBV20-1	TRBJ2-5	-	-	TGCAGTGCTAGAGAGAAAGTGAGCAGGGGTCGGTACCAAGAGACCCAGTACTTC	CSAREKVSRGRYQETQYF
TRBV9	TRBJ2-1	TRBD2	few	TGTGCCAGCAGTCGCCCTAGCGGCTACAATGAGCAGTTCTTC	CASSRPSGYNEQFF
TRBV11-2	TRBJ2-5	-	-	TGTGCCGGCAGCGAGAGGGAGACCCAGTACTTC	CAGSERETQYF
TRBV7-2	TRBJ2-1	TRBD2	-	TGTGCCAGCAGCTTAGTAGCGGGAGCCAATGAGCAGTTCTTC	CASSLVAGANEQFF
TRBV20-1	TRBJ2-1	-	-	TGCAGTGCTAGAGACGAGGGAGGCTACAATGAGCAGTTCTTC	CSARDEGGYNEQFF
TRBV7-2	TRBJ2-7	-	-	TGTGCCAGCAGCCGTCGCCGGGACCGAGAGCAGTACTTC	CASSRRRDREQYF
TRBV29-1	TRBJ2-7	-	-	TGCAGCGTTCTCCAGGATGGCCGCTACGAGCAGTACTTC	CSVLQDGRYEQYF
TRBV6-5	TRBJ2-1	-	many	TGTGCCAGCACCCAGGGGGGGAGCAATGAGCAGTTCTTC	CASTQGGSNEQFF
TRBV12-3/TRBV12-4	TRBJ2-1	TRBD2	-	TGTGCCAGCAGTTTACGGGGGACTAGAGGTCGTAATGAGCAGTTCTTC	CASSLRGTRGRNEQFF
TRBV11-2	TRBJ1-4	-	few	TGTGCCAGCAGCTTAGATCGGCAGGGTCTAAATGAAAAACTGTTTTTT	CASSLDRQGLNEKLFF
TRBV7-2	TRBJ1-1	-	few	TGTGCCAGCAGCTTAGCGGTGTCGTGGGGGAACACTGAAGCTTTCTTT	CASSLAVSWGNTEAFF
TRBV10-3	TRBJ2-1	-	-	TGTGCCATCAGTGAGCGGGCGACTAGTTCCTACAATGAGCAGTTCTTC	CAISERATSSYNEQFF
TRBV4-1	TRBJ2-7	TRBD2	few	TGCGCCAGCAGCCAAGATCTAGTAGAACTAGCGGGAAGGACCTACGAGCAGTACTTC	CASSQDLVELAGRTYEQYF
TRBV15	TRBJ2-3	TRBD2	few	TGTGCCACCAGCACATACGGGGGGGCAGATACGCAGTATTTT	CATSTYGGADTQYF
TRBV5-1	TRBJ2-6	-	-	TGCGCCAGCAGCTTCGCAGCTTCCCCCTCTGGGGCCAACGTCCTGACTTTC	CASSFAASPSGANVLTF
TRBV20-1	TRBJ2-7	-	-	TGCAGTGCTACTGACGGGGACTACGAGCAGTACTTC	CSATDGDYEQYF
TRBV28	TRBJ2-7	TRBD2	-	TGTGCCAGCAGTTCCTATGGACTAGCGTATAGCTCCTACGAGCAGTACTTC	CASSSYGLAYSSYEQYF
TRBV4-2	TRBJ2-2	-	-	TGTGCCAGCAGCCAGCTCGGCGGCGGGGAGCTGTTTTTT	CASSQLGGGELFF
TRBV20-1	TRBJ2-5	-	few	TGCAGCGTTAGGGACCCCCCTCCGAAGACCCAGTACTTC	CSVRDPPPKTQYF
TRBV7-9	TRBJ1-1	TRBD1	-	TGTGCCAGCAGCATAACAGGGGACACTGAAGCTTTCTTT	CASSITGDTEAFF
TRBV5-1	TRBJ2-5	TRBD1	-	TGCGCCAGCAGCTCCGGGACAGGTTCGGAGACCCAGTACTTC	CASSSGTGSETQYF
TRBV3-1	TRBJ2-4	TRBD2	-	TGTGCCAGCCAGGGGGGGACTAGCCTGTACTTC	CASQGGTSLYF
TRBV5-6	TRBJ2-7	-	-	TGTGCCAGCAGCCCGTATCGGGACCCAGATTCGGAGCAGTACTTC	CASSPYRDPDSEQYF
TRBV20-1	TRBJ2-2	-	-	TGCAGTGCTAGAAAACCGGGAACGCTGAACACCGGGGAGCTGTTTTTT	CSARKPGTLNTGELFF
TRBV29-1	TRBJ1-1	-	-	TGCAGCGTGGGAGGGGAACTGAACACTGAAGCTTTCTTT	CSVGGELNTEAFF
TRBV5-1	TRBJ2-7	TRBD2	-	TGCGCCAGCAGCTTGACCTCACCGGGACTAGCGGGAATCTACGAGCAGTACTTC	CASSLTSPGLAGIYEQYF
TRBV5-1	TRBJ2-6	-	-	TGCGCCAGCAGCTTGGCGTCCTCTGGGGCCAACGTCCTGACTTTC	CASSLASSGANVLTF
TRBV27	TRBJ2-5	TRBD2	few	TGTGCCAGCAGTTTACTAGCGGGAGCAGAGACCCAGTACTTC	CASSLLAGAETQYF
TRBV3-1	TRBJ2-5	TRBD2	many	TGTGCCAGCAGGACTAGCGGACAAGAGACCCAGTACTTC	CASRTSGQETQYF
TRBV6-5	TRBJ2-3	-	many	TGTGCCAGCAATGGGCAGAACACAGATACGCAGTATTTT	CASNGQNTDTQYF
TRBV20-1	TRBJ1-2	TRBD1	-	TGCAGTGCTGCCGGGACAGGGGGCGACTATGGCTACACCTTC	CSAAGTGGDYGYTF
TRBV7-2	TRBJ2-1	-	many	TGTGCCAGCAGTACCTACAATGAGCAGTTCTTC	CASSTYNEQFF